This T cell receptor (beta chain) originates from a study of T cell changes during pregnancy in multiple sclerosis. The CDR3 contains 13 residues. Germline V gene lookup returns CDR1 SGDLS and CDR2 YYNGEE. Between the trimmed V and J ends, which lost 7 bases and 2 bases, there was a span of 13 bases. Clones were read by immunoSEQ multiplex PCR, and TCRdb kept only the in-frame ones, dropping some. The table has around 57,000 clones, about 90% seen once; the top ten hold around 0.16%. This chain connects TRBV9 to TRBJ2-7, with D perhaps TRBD1 (5 bases). Sequencing was performed on CD4+ T cells from peripheral blood mononuclear cells, taken after pregnancy. The receptor's source is a female donor in good health, enrolled as a control in a pregnancy study. The CDR3 DNA follows: TGTGCCAGCTCCCCGGGCAGGGCCTACGAGCAGTACTTC. Translating it yields CASSPGRAYEQYF.